This T cell receptor (beta chain) was obtained from a study of T cell repertoires in cytomegalovirus infection. Study summary: It can be stated that public TCR beta signatures indicated CMV infection as well as a matching HLA type.

Study-level points and caveats: People with CMV and the relevant HLA were identified by cumulative public TCR beta family frequency. In two of eight donors, the top clonotype was HLA-C-restricted CMV-specific.

Each CDR3 protein gets one entry after TCRdb re-called the reads with MiXCR. The sample lists under 200,000 distinct CDR3 sequences; more than 9% were seen once. The CDR3 extends over 15 amino acids. Germline V lookup: CDR1 SGHVS, CDR2 FQNEAQ. V was trimmed by 5 bases and J by 3 bases, leaving 16 bases between them. Many counts were recorded for this clonotype. Antigen unknown. This clonotype was obtained from a human donor in good health (CMV status not recorded). Some clones in this sample may be carry-over from other donors' samples. The sequenced sample consisted of PBMCs. This chain joins TRBV7-8 and TRBJ1-1, with D possibly being TRBD1 (5 bases). CDR3 residues: CASSKRRVFDTEAFF. The CDR3 nucleotides read TGTGCCAGCAGCAAACGCAGGGTATTTGACACTGAAGCTTTCTTT.